This TCR beta chain stems from a study of Ad26.COV2.S vaccination and SARS-CoV-2 variants. This clone has only a few counts. Trimming removed 6 bases at V and 4 bases at J, with 7 bases between. The CDR3 is 12 amino acids. Germline lookup yields CDR1 MNHEY and CDR2 SVGAGI. TCRdb's table, derived via immunoSEQ multiplex PCR, lists solely in-frame clones and lacks some. Counted here are around 45,000 clones, 65% to 90% occurring once; the ten biggest clones make up roughly half. The J gene is TRBJ1-3, the V gene TRBV6-5, with a tentative D call TRBD1 (5 bases). Specimen: peripheral blood, collected after recovery from COVID-19. The clonotype originates from a human donor who had recovered from COVID-19. In nucleotides, the CDR3 is TGTGCCAGCAGAGGGGCAGGAAACACCATATATTTT. Translating gives CASRGAGNTIYF.